Listed below are T cell receptor beta chains from one sample, sequenced in a study of CD8+ T cells in alopecia areata. Assay: immunoSEQ multiplex PCR; the TCRdb copy retains only in-frame clones and omits some. The sample has about 64,000 clones, about 40% seen once; the top ten hold roughly 51%. Sequencing was carried out using NKG2D-low CD8+ T cells sorted from blood. Receptors originate from a human donor with alopecia areata. Both conserved end residues are part of each CDR3. The D gene is left open where the match is weak. Some rows have no size entry. The others give once, few or many, or a class for an expanded clone.

d_call: NA; v_call: TRBV7-2; clone_size: NA; j_call: TRBJ2-5; cdr3_aa: CASSSWTGPRETQYF; cdr3_nt: TGTGCCAGCAGCTCCTGGACTGGGCCCCGGGAGACCCAGTACTTC
d_call: TRBD1; v_call: TRBV28; clone_size: few; j_call: TRBJ1-1; cdr3_aa: CASSLQGAYTEAFF; cdr3_nt: TGTGCCAGCAGCTTACAGGGGGCTTACACTGAAGCTTTCTTT
d_call: TRBD1; v_call: TRBV7-2; clone_size: NA; j_call: TRBJ2-3; cdr3_aa: CASSINRDRGRADTQYF; cdr3_nt: TGTGCCAGCAGCATCAACCGGGACAGGGGACGGGCAGATACGCAGTATTTT
d_call: NA; v_call: TRBV5-1; clone_size: few; j_call: TRBJ2-7; cdr3_aa: CASSPITALEQYF; cdr3_nt: TGCGCCAGCAGCCCCATCACAGCGCTCGAGCAGTACTTC
d_call: TRBD2; v_call: TRBV27; clone_size: NA; j_call: TRBJ2-7; cdr3_aa: CASSLGSGRVYEQYF; cdr3_nt: TGTGCCAGCAGTTTGGGAAGCGGGAGGGTATACGAGCAGTACTTC
d_call: NA; v_call: TRBV4-1; clone_size: NA; j_call: TRBJ1-1; cdr3_aa: CASGLRSGTAYEAFF; cdr3_nt: TGCGCCAGCGGCCTCCGATCCGGGACCGCTTATGAAGCTTTCTTT
d_call: TRBD1; v_call: TRBV19; clone_size: few; j_call: TRBJ2-2; cdr3_aa: CASGTGVTGELFF; cdr3_nt: TGTGCCAGCGGGACAGGAGTCACCGGGGAGCTGTTTTTT
d_call: NA; v_call: TRBV15; clone_size: NA; j_call: TRBJ1-1; cdr3_aa: CATSRGSGEAFF; cdr3_nt: TGTGCCACCAGCAGAGGCTCAGGGGAAGCTTTCTTT
d_call: NA; v_call: TRBV7-9; clone_size: NA; j_call: TRBJ2-7; cdr3_aa: CASSRSGLEQYF; cdr3_nt: TGTGCCAGCAGCCGCTCGGGGTTGGAGCAGTACTTC
d_call: NA; v_call: TRBV29-1; clone_size: NA; j_call: TRBJ1-2; cdr3_aa: CSVDSGEAKGYTF; cdr3_nt: TGCAGCGTTGATAGTGGGGAAGCGAAGGGCTACACCTTC
d_call: NA; v_call: TRBV27; clone_size: NA; j_call: TRBJ2-1; cdr3_aa: CASSFGRGSYNEQFF; cdr3_nt: TGTGCCAGCAGTTTCGGCAGGGGCTCTTACAATGAGCAGTTCTTC